Listed below are T cell receptor beta chains from one sample, sequenced in a study of Ad26.COV2.S vaccination and SARS-CoV-2 variants. TCRdb's copy holds only in-frame clones and misses some; the assay was immunoSEQ multiplex PCR. The data contain approximately 480,000 clones, around nine tenths of them seen just once; the ten biggest clones take up roughly 13%. Specimen: peripheral blood, collected in a trial of Ad26.COV2.S vaccine versus placebo. Receptors originate from a person between 18 and 59 years old who received the Ad26.COV2.S COVID-19 vaccine or a placebo. CDR3s include the opening cysteine and the closing phenylalanine or tryptophan. The D gene is left open where the match is weak. Clone size is not always given. Where it is, it says once, few, many or a class for expanded clones.

TRBV5-1	.	TRBD1	TRBJ1-6	TGCGCCAGCAGCCCCAGGGGGGATAATTCACCCCTCCACTTT	CASSPRGDNSPLHF
TRBV30	.	.	TRBJ2-7	TGTGCCTGGAGTGTAGGTGCAGCCCTTACCTACGAGCAGTACTTC	CAWSVGAALTYEQYF
TRBV19	.	.	TRBJ1-2	TGTGCCAGTAGTATTTCCACGGACTATGGCTACACCTTC	CASSISTDYGYTF
TRBV9	.	TRBD1	TRBJ1-5	TGTGCCAGCAGCCCCCGGGACAGGGGTCAGCCCCAGCATTTT	CASSPRDRGQPQHF
TRBV10-3	.	.	TRBJ1-1	TGTGCCATCAGCGAGGTTAACACTGAAGCTTTCTTT	CAISEVNTEAFF
TRBV7-2	.	.	TRBJ1-2	TGTGCCAGCAGCTTAGCCTCGTGGGGACTAGCTAACTATGGCTACACCTTC	CASSLASWGLANYGYTF
TRBV7-2	.	.	TRBJ2-3	TGTGCCAGCAGCTTAGTGATGGGGGCCGGTCTAGGAGATACGCAGTATTTT	CASSLVMGAGLGDTQYF
TRBV19	once	TRBD1	TRBJ1-1	TGTGCCAGTTACAACAGGGGGCCTGATCTGAACACTGAAGCTTTCTTT	CASYNRGPDLNTEAFF
TRBV5-4	.	TRBD1	TRBJ2-5	TGTGCCAGCAGCTTGAAAGGGGGCGTGGAGACCCAGTACTTC	CASSLKGGVETQYF
TRBV20-1	.	.	TRBJ1-1	TGCAGTGCTGGGGACCAGGCTTTCTTT	CSAGDQAFF
TRBV7-6	.	.	TRBJ1-1	TGTGCCAGCAGCGAGGCGGGGCAGGAAGCTTTCTTT	CASSEAGQEAFF
TRBV28	once	TRBD2	TRBJ2-1	TGTGCCAGCAGTTTGGGCAGGGGACGGGGGACTAGCGGGGATAGCTCCTACAATGAGCAGTTCTTC	CASSLGRGRGTSGDSSYNEQFF
TRBV6-5	.	.	TRBJ1-3	TGTGCCAGTCTCCAGGGTTCTGGAAACACCATATATTTT	CASLQGSGNTIYF
TRBV7-2	.	.	TRBJ2-3	TGTGCCAGCAGCTTGCGTTGGACACCAAGCACAGATACGCAGTATTTT	CASSLRWTPSTDTQYF
TRBV28	.	TRBD1	TRBJ2-5	TGTGCCAGCAGTGCTCCCGTCGGGACAGGGGGAGGAGAGACCCAGTACTTC	CASSAPVGTGGGETQYF
TRBV6-5	.	.	TRBJ1-1	TGTGCCAGCAGTATAGAGAGACACACTGAAGCTTTCTTT	CASSIERHTEAFF
TRBV30	once	.	TRBJ1-1	TGTGCCTGGAGTGTAGAGTCGGCAGGGCGATCTGAAGCTTTCTTT	CAWSVESAGRSEAFF
TRBV19	.	.	TRBJ1-5	TGTGCCAGTAGTATAAGCTTCGGCAAGAATAGCAATCAGCCCCAGCATTTT	CASSISFGKNSNQPQHF
TRBV4-1	.	.	TRBJ2-5	TGCGCCAGCAGCCACCGTGAGGGGGGAGGCGAGACCCAGTACTTC	CASSHREGGGETQYF
TRBV27	.	.	TRBJ1-3	TGTGCCAGCAGTTTAGAGCCCCCAGGGAATGGAAACACCATATATTTT	CASSLEPPGNGNTIYF
TRBV7-2	.	TRBD1	TRBJ2-7	TGTGCCAGACGGGACAGTATCTCCGAGCAGTACTTC	CARRDSISEQYF
TRBV5-4	.	.	TRBJ1-2	TGTGCCAGCAGCCTGGGGGTCGGAGATGGCTACACCTTC	CASSLGVGDGYTF
TRBV11-3	.	.	TRBJ2-3	TGTGCCAGCAGCCAATCTCCGGCGGGGACAGATACGCAGTATTTT	CASSQSPAGTDTQYF
TRBV5-1	once	TRBD1	TRBJ2-3	TGCGCCAGCAGCTACCAACAGGGGAACACAGATACGCAGTATTTT	CASSYQQGNTDTQYF
TRBV19	.	.	TRBJ2-2	TGTGCCAGTAGTATCGTGGGTCAGGGGAACGGGGAGCTGTTTTTT	CASSIVGQGNGELFF
TRBV12-3/TRBV12-4	.	.	TRBJ2-4	TGTGCCAGCAGCCGCCAAAACATTCAGTACTTC	CASSRQNIQYF
TRBV6-5	.	.	TRBJ1-5	TGTGCCAGCATTGGGATTTATAGCAATCAGCCCCAGCATTTT	CASIGIYSNQPQHF
TRBV28	.	TRBD1	TRBJ1-5	TGTGCCAGCAGTGTCCGAACAGGGGGCCGGCAGCCCCAGCATTTT	CASSVRTGGRQPQHF
TRBV29-1	.	.	TRBJ2-7	TGCAGCGTTGCGGGGTATCAATACGAGCAGTACTTC	CSVAGYQYEQYF
TRBV10-1	.	.	TRBJ1-2	TGCGCCAGCAGTGTTGACAGAAGGAGGGTAAGGGTCTACTACTATGGCTACACCTTC	CASSVDRRRVRVYYYGYTF
TRBV7-9	few	.	TRBJ2-7	TGTGCCAGCAGCCGCTCGTTTGAGCAGTACTTC	CASSRSFEQYF
TRBV19	.	TRBD2	TRBJ2-3	TGTGCCAGTAGTATCACGGGAGGCGGGGCAGATACGCAGTATTTT	CASSITGGGADTQYF
TRBV7-9	.	TRBD1	TRBJ2-7	TGTGCCAGCAGCCTGGACAGGGCGACCTACGAGCAGTACTTC	CASSLDRATYEQYF
TRBV5-1	.	.	TRBJ1-1	TGCGCCAGCAGCCCGACCAGGGGATCGGGGAACACTGAAGCTTTCTTT	CASSPTRGSGNTEAFF
TRBV2	.	.	TRBJ1-2	TGTGCCAGCAGTCCCATTAACGACAGTAACTATGGCTACACCTTC	CASSPINDSNYGYTF
TRBV6-6	.	.	TRBJ1-2	TGTGCCAGCAGTAACAGGGAGGGAAATTATGGCTACACCTTC	CASSNREGNYGYTF
TRBV27	.	.	TRBJ2-3	TGTGCCAGCAGTTTATCCCCTAGCCCCGATACGCAGTATTTT	CASSLSPSPDTQYF
TRBV28	.	.	TRBJ1-4	TGTGCCAGCAGTTTATGGGGCGGGGCCGGAGGAAAACTGTTTTTT	CASSLWGGAGGKLFF
TRBV7-7	.	.	TRBJ1-1	TGTGCTAGCAGCTTAAGCGAGAACACTGAAGCTTTCTTT	CASSLSENTEAFF
TRBV3-1/TRBV3-2	.	.	TRBJ2-5	TGTGCCAGCAGCCCCCCGGACCGGCTTGGGGAGACCCAGTACTTC	CASSPPDRLGETQYF
TRBV5-4	.	.	TRBJ2-7	TGTGCCAGCAGCTCCGGCGGGGCGGCCACCTACGAGCAGTACTTC	CASSSGGAATYEQYF
TRBV19	.	TRBD1	TRBJ2-3	TGTGCCACCCGCCGGGACAGGGGTACAGATACGCAGTATTTT	CATRRDRGTDTQYF
TRBV19	.	.	TRBJ1-1	TGTGCCAGTAGTTTTGAGTCGAACACTGAAGCTTTCTTT	CASSFESNTEAFF
TRBV24-1	.	.	TRBJ2-1	TGTGCCACCAGTGATCCAGGGTCCTACAATGAGCAGTTCTTC	CATSDPGSYNEQFF
TRBV7-3	.	TRBD2	TRBJ2-1	TGTGCCAGCAGCCAAACTAGCGCCGCCTACAATGAGCAGTTCTTC	CASSQTSAAYNEQFF
TRBV10-3	once	TRBD2	TRBJ2-3	TGTGCCATCAGTGCCCCAGCGGGGACGACAGATACGCAGTATTTT	CAISAPAGTTDTQYF
TRBV24-1	.	TRBD2	TRBJ2-1	TGTGCCACCAGTCCTAGCGGGAGTGGGGGGCAGTTCTTC	CATSPSGSGGQFF
TRBV5-6	.	.	TRBJ2-1	TGTGCCAGCAGCTGGGGCCGGGGTGATTCCTACAATGAGCAGTTCTTC	CASSWGRGDSYNEQFF